Listed below are T cell receptor beta chains from one sample, sequenced in a study of blood T cell repertoires in COVID-19. Using immunoSEQ multiplex PCR, the repertoire was profiled, and TCRdb retains in-frame clones only, with some absent. The sample lists hundreds of thousands of clones; around 85% were seen once. The sample was peripheral blood. The receptors were sampled from a man between 50 and 59 years old with active or convalescent COVID-19. Each CDR3 is given with its conserved first and last residue.

v_gene: TRBV6-2/TRBV6-3; CDR3aa: CASSYGTGALDYGYTF
v_gene: TRBV28; CDR3aa: CASSSGTGANEQYF
v_gene: TRBV5-1; CDR3aa: CASSLGQREWGETQYF
v_gene: TRBV7-9; CDR3aa: CASSLGDIQYF
v_gene: TRBV18; CDR3aa: CASPTSGSNTGELFF
v_gene: TRBV11-3; CDR3aa: CASSWHPLEQYF
v_gene: TRBV7-3; CDR3aa: CASSRTGLAETQYF
v_gene: TRBV19; CDR3aa: CATGDSATNEKLFF
v_gene: TRBV14; CDR3aa: CASSRGQNRNEQYF
v_gene: TRBV6-6; CDR3aa: CAVSGGNSDQPQHF
v_gene: TRBV5-6; CDR3aa: CASSIGQIRTYEQYF
v_gene: TRBV7-5; CDR3aa: CVRSVPGQPTTRETQYF
v_gene: TRBV2; CDR3aa: CASSDVGREANEQFF
v_gene: TRBV5-4; CDR3aa: CASSTGLAGLGETQYF
v_gene: TRBV18; CDR3aa: CASSPTAVSNQPQHF
v_gene: TRBV7-9; CDR3aa: CASSLGQQGASANYGYTF
v_gene: TRBV3-1/TRBV3-2; CDR3aa: CASSQEGPRATNEKLFF
v_gene: TRBV19; CDR3aa: CASRRQALNTEAFF
v_gene: TRBV27; CDR3aa: CASSQTLQGAGQPQHF
v_gene: TRBV19; CDR3aa: CASSTGQGGYGYTF
v_gene: TRBV11-2; CDR3aa: CASSPRAGPTSYNEQFF
v_gene: TRBV25-1; CDR3aa: CASSEQREGRTDTQYF
v_gene: TRBV3-1/TRBV3-2; CDR3aa: CASSPGLASPLSTDTQYF
v_gene: TRBV21-1; CDR3aa: CASRNKRDNNYGYTF
v_gene: TRBV18; CDR3aa: CASSPAGNTGELFF
v_gene: TRBV19; CDR3aa: CASSGSGSFEQFF
v_gene: TRBV6-6; CDR3aa: CASGTRAYEQYF
v_gene: TRBV10-2; CDR3aa: CASGGDGGYNTEAFF
v_gene: TRBV3-1/TRBV3-2; CDR3aa: CASSFRGTGNYEQYF